This is a list of T cell receptor beta chains from one sample in a study of blood T cell repertoires in COVID-19. The data were produced by immunoSEQ multiplex PCR, yet TCRdb's version contains in-frame clones alone and is incomplete. Of about 85,000 clones in the sample, more than 60% were seen once. Sequencing was done on a sample of peripheral blood. These receptors were collected from a man in his 70s with acute or convalescent COVID-19. Each CDR3 is given without its conserved first and last residue.

V gene,J gene,CDR3 protein
TRBV5-1,TRBJ2-3,ASSLAGQGVDTQY
TRBV5-1,TRBJ2-1,ASSTVGGRSYNEQF
TRBV3-1/TRBV3-2,TRBJ2-7,ASSLRSGPKEGEQY
TRBV7-2,TRBJ2-7,ASSLALAYEQY
TRBV5-1,TRBJ2-7,ASRADGYEQY
TRBV11-2,TRBJ2-3,ASSTDSWVDTQY
TRBV9,TRBJ2-1,ASSPQTDNEQF
TRBV27,TRBJ1-2,ASSPTGGSYGYT
TRBV7-2,TRBJ2-1,ASSLGESYNEQF
TRBV14,TRBJ1-1,ASSPGANTEAF
TRBV6-4,TRBJ2-5,ASSDSSETQY
TRBV7-2,TRBJ1-4,ASSLYTGEKLF
TRBV10-3,TRBJ1-4,AISESRRGRSEKLF
TRBV5-1,TRBJ2-2,ASSLGQGGTGELF
TRBV19,TRBJ1-2,ASSIAGIPNYGYT
TRBV7-8,TRBJ2-5,ASSLEGRRGANQETQY
TRBV27,TRBJ1-5,ASSRTGYALEPQH
TRBV11-1,TRBJ1-5,ASSLLADQPQH
TRBV4-2,TRBJ1-5,ASSQDGGSNQPQH
TRBV5-1,TRBJ2-3,ASSLRADTQY
TRBV2,TRBJ1-5,ASSESRYQPQH
TRBV7-6,TRBJ2-5,ASSLERGGQETQY
TRBV9,TRBJ2-2,ASSVDASGGASKYGELF
TRBV19,TRBJ1-4,ASRNPKGATNEKLF
TRBV3-1/TRBV3-2,TRBJ2-3,ASSHYRDSVNTQY
TRBV20-1,TRBJ2-2,SASQTTGELF
TRBV3-1/TRBV3-2,TRBJ1-4,ASSQKGGKLF